These 25 T cell receptor beta chains were sequenced from one sample in a study of CD8+ T cells in alopecia areata. RNA was extracted and reverse transcribed into cDNA as the sequencing template. Profiling relied on immunoSEQ multiplex PCR, and the TCRdb table lists in-frame clones only, not all of them. The sample consists of 130,000 or so clones, around 86% of them appearing once. Treatment denoted: oral pan-JAK inhibitor, 5-10 mg twice daily. Sequences were derived from CD8+ T cells sorted from blood, sampled at week 4, from a patient treated with tofacitinib. These receptors came from a human donor with alopecia areata.

This clone was counted a few times. The rearrangement links TRBV4-1 to TRBJ2-7; D gene uncertain. Trimming cost V 0 bases and J 0 bases, with 9 bases left between them. CDR1 is MGHRA, CDR2 YSYEKL, per germline. The CDR3 consists of 15 residues. CDR3 DNA: TGCGCCAGCAGCCAAGAGGATTACACCTCCTACGAGCAGTACTTC. Encoded protein: CASSQEDYTSYEQYF.

This chain uses TRBV7-9 with TRBJ2-7; a weak D match, TRBD2 (6 bases). The CDR3 totals 17 residues. Germline V lookup: CDR1 SEHNR, CDR2 FQNEAQ (reference sequence). V lost 1 base and J lost 4, with 20 bases in between. The CDR3 bases are TGTGCCAGCAGCTTAGTTACTCCGTCGCGGGATCCATACGAGCAGTACTTC. Translating it yields CASSLVTPSRDPYEQYF.

The chain employs TRBV7-6 and TRBJ2-7, with D possibly being TRBD1 or TRBD2 (6 bases each). CDR1 is SGHVS, CDR2 FNYEAQ, per germline. The CDR3 is 16 amino acids. V was clipped by 5 bases and J by 2 bases, with 19 bases between them. CDR3 DNA sequence: TGTGCCAGCAGCGCACGCTCGGGGGCGGACCCCTACGAGCAGTACTTC. Translated, it gives CASSARSGADPYEQYF. Supplemented by reference TRBV7-6 and TRBJ2-7, the full variable domain reads GAGVSQSPRYKVTKRGQDVALRCDPISGHVSLYWYRQALGQGPEFLTYFNYEAQQDKSGLPNDRFSAERPEGSISTLTIQRTEQRDSAMYRCASSARSGADPYEQYFGPGTRLTVT.

The chain combines TRBV5-1 with TRBJ2-1; 9 bases are shared with TRBD2. There are 17 residues in the CDR3. Looked up from germline, CDR1 is SGHRS and CDR2 is YFSETQ. J was trimmed by 0 bases and V by 0 bases; bases with no gene match: 4. Here the CDR3 reads CASSLGASGTSYNEQFF. DNA of the CDR3: TGCGCCAGCAGCTTGGGGGCTAGCGGGACCTCCTACAATGAGCAGTTCTTC. Looking up the rest from reference TRBV5-1 and TRBJ2-1 gives the full variable domain: KAGVTQTPRYLIKTRGQQVTLSCSPISGHRSVSWYQQTPGQGLQFLFEYFSETQRNKGNFPGRFSGRQFSNSRSEMNVSTLELGDSALYLCASSLGASGTSYNEQFFGPGTRLTVL.

The chain combines TRBV30 with TRBJ1-1, with D uncertain. This CDR3 has 13 residues. V was trimmed by 5 bases and J by 0 bases, leaving 10 bases between them. The germline CDR1 and CDR2 sequences are GTSNPN and SVGIG (reference sequence). The CDR3 loop reads CAWEEGMNTEAFF. As DNA, the CDR3 is TGTGCCTGGGAAGAAGGAATGAACACTGAAGCTTTCTTT.

The chain recombines TRBV10-3 with TRBJ2-7; D ambiguous. The ends were cut back, 2 bases at V and 2 bases at J, with 10 bases in the middle. This CDR3 comprises 14 residues. Germline values: CDR1 ENHRY, CDR2 SYGVKD. In nucleotides, the CDR3 is TGTGCCATCAGTGAGACCCACGAAACCTACGAGCAGTACTTC. It codes for CAISETHETYEQYF.

This clone was seen once. The chain combines TRBV7-9 with TRBJ2-1, with TRBD1 matching 8 bases. V shed 7 bases and J 4 bases; nucleotides not matched to a gene: 9. The CDR3 runs to 15 residues. Germline-derived CDR1 and CDR2 are SEHNR and FQNEAQ (reference sequence). The chain's CDR3 is CASTTPGTGYNEQFF. The CDR3 DNA is TGTGCCAGCACCACCCCCGGGACAGGATACAATGAGCAGTTCTTC.

The rearrangement links TRBV5-1 to TRBJ2-1; D call uncertain. Germline V gives CDR1 SGHRS, CDR2 YFSETQ. This CDR3 region has 12 residues. Trimming removed 3 bases at V and 6 bases at J, with 7 bases between. The CDR3: CASSSLSNEQFF. CDR3 in DNA: TGCGCCAGCAGCTCCTTATCCAATGAGCAGTTCTTC.

The chain is built from TRBV7-2 and TRBJ2-7, with D maybe TRBD1 (7 bases). CDR1 is SGHTA, CDR2 FQGNSA, per germline. CDR3 length: 14 residues. Trimming removed 2 bases from V and 4 bases from J, with 12 bases in between. The DNA for the CDR3 is TGTGCCAGCAGCTTAAGCAGGGGGGATTACGAGCAGTACTTC. Protein sequence: CASSLSRGDYEQYF.

The chain uses TRBV29-1 and TRBJ2-3; TRBD2 aligns across 13 bases. CDR3 length equals 15 residues. V lost 1 base and J lost 4; bases outside the gene matches: 2. Looked up from germline, CDR1 is SQVTM and CDR2 is ANQGSEA. The CDR3 bases are TGCAGCGTTGAAGGGACTAGCGGGGGTGCAGATACGCAGTATTTT. This codes for CSVEGTSGGADTQYF.

The chain couples TRBV14 to TRBJ2-1, with D unresolved. Looked up from germline, CDR1 is SGHDN and CDR2 is FVKESK. The ends were cut back, 1 base at V and 0 bases at J, with 13 bases in the middle. The CDR3 has 17 amino acids. CDR3 loop: CASSQGYGVSSYNEQFF. DNA for the CDR3: TGTGCCAGCAGCCAAGGGTATGGGGTCAGCTCCTACAATGAGCAGTTCTTC.

The rearrangement links TRBV7-8 to TRBJ2-1; tentatively, D is TRBD2 (7 bases). The CDR3 contains 15 residues. V was pared by 3 bases and J by 4 bases, with 13 bases between. Germline V gene lookup returns CDR1 SGHVS and CDR2 FQNEAQ. The CDR3 reads CASSFLGGAYNEQFF. For the CDR3, the DNA is TGTGCCAGCAGCTTTTTGGGGGGGGCTTACAATGAGCAGTTCTTC.

This clone came up a few times. The DNA of the CDR3 is TGCAGCGTCGGGGCAGGAACCCTCTACGAGCAGTACTTC. Residues: CSVGAGTLYEQYF. The chain employs TRBV29-1 and TRBJ2-5; D might be TRBD1 or TRBD2, each matching 5 bases. The closer fit of TRBJ2-7 to the DNA end suggests the J call may be wrong. CDR3 length: 13 amino acids. Germline CDR1 and CDR2: SQVTM and ANQGSEA.

The rearrangement joins TRBV29-1 to TRBJ2-7; TRBD2 is a possible D gene (5 bases). The CDR3 extends over 15 amino acids. Trimming cost V 3 bases and J 2 bases, with 17 bases left between them. Germline lookup yields CDR1 SQVTM and CDR2 ANQGSEA. CDR3 sequence reads: CSVEERSGRPYEQYF. Written as DNA, the CDR3 is TGCAGCGTTGAGGAAAGGTCGGGGAGACCCTACGAGCAGTACTTC.

This clone was detected only a few times. The rearrangement links TRBV5-4 to TRBJ2-7; weak D call: TRBD2 (6 bases). Germline V gene lookup returns CDR1 SGHNT and CDR2 YYREEE (reference sequence). There are 19 residues in the CDR3. The V gene lost 0 bases and the J gene lost 2 bases, with 24 bases spanning the gap. The CDR3 spells CASSLAFLPRGRFPYEQYF. The CDR3 nucleotides are TGTGCCAGCAGCTTGGCCTTTCTTCCGCGGGGACGGTTCCCCTACGAGCAGTACTTC.

The chain is built from TRBV9 and TRBJ2-1, with TRBD2 as a possible D gene (6 bases). V lost 3 bases and J 7 bases, leaving 8 bases between the germline ends. CDR3 length: 12 amino acids. Germline V lookup: CDR1 SGDLS, CDR2 YYNGEE. The CDR3 is CASSEGRNEQFF. For the CDR3, the DNA is TGTGCCAGCAGCGAGGGGAGGAATGAGCAGTTCTTC.

This clone has a single count. The CDR3, as DNA: TGTGCCAGTAGTTCCGGAATTAGCGGGGGGAGATACGAGCAGTACTTC. Encoded protein: CASSSGISGGRYEQYF. The chain employs TRBV19 and TRBJ2-7; 10 nucleotides align to TRBD2. The CDR3 length is 16 residues. J lost 4 bases, V lost 5 bases, and 11 bases had no gene match. Germline values: CDR1 LNHDA, CDR2 SQIVND (reference sequence).

This rearrangement joins TRBV10-1 to TRBJ2-3; tentatively, D is TRBD2 (6 bases). V was trimmed by 3 bases and J by 3 bases, leaving 13 bases between them. CDR3 size: 15 residues. The germline gives CDR1 WNHNN, CDR2 SYGVQD (reference sequence). The CDR3 DNA reads TGCGCCAGCAGTGACTCGGGACTTACTACAGATACGCAGTATTTT. Its protein is CASSDSGLTTDTQYF.

This clone was seen more than once but under ten times. The rearrangement uses TRBV15 and TRBJ2-7, with D possibly TRBD2 on 6 matching bases. This CDR3 has 12 residues. CDR1 LNHNV and CDR2 YYDKDF come from the germline V gene (reference sequence). The CDR3, as DNA: TGTGCGACTAGTCCGGATGGGTACGAGCAGTACTTC. It encodes CATSPDGYEQYF.

The chain links TRBV4-1 to TRBJ1-1; D unresolved. Germline-derived CDR1 and CDR2 are MGHRA and YSYEKL. V was trimmed by 0 bases and J by 3 bases, leaving 11 bases between them. This CDR3 has 15 residues. The CDR3 coding sequence is TGCGCCAGCAGCCAAGATAGGAGGGTAGACACTGAAGCTTTCTTT. Translation gives CASSQDRRVDTEAFF.

This chain joins TRBV5-1 and TRBJ1-4, with D uncertain. Germline V CDR1 and CDR2: SGHRS, YFSETQ. The CDR3 totals 18 residues. The V end lost 4 bases, the J end lost 0 bases, and 19 bases lay between the germline ends. CDR3 DNA: TGCGCCAGCAGCCCACCCGAAATCGACACAGCAACTAATGAAAAACTGTTTTTT. The encoded protein is CASSPPEIDTATNEKLFF.

This clone was recorded only once. The rearrangement uses TRBV4-1 and TRBJ2-2; D is possibly TRBD2 (6 bases). CDR1 is MGHRA and CDR2 is YSYEKL in the germline V gene. Trimming removed 8 bases at V and 6 bases at J, with 19 bases between. CDR3 size: 15 residues. The CDR3 here is CASHLHATGAGELFF. CDR3 sequence (DNA): TGCGCCAGCCATCTCCACGCAACGGGGGCCGGGGAGCTGTTTTTT.

The chain employs TRBV27 and TRBJ2-7; D unresolved. CDR1 is MNHEY and CDR2 is SMNVEV in the germline V gene (reference sequence). V was clipped by 4 bases and J by 0 bases, with 13 bases between them. CDR3 length equals 15 residues. The CDR3 is CASSSPPTSSYEQYF. The DNA for the CDR3 is TGTGCCAGCAGTTCCCCTCCGACGAGCTCCTACGAGCAGTACTTC.

The chain combines TRBV7-6 with TRBJ2-7; 7 nucleotides align to TRBD1. The junction had 5 bases not matched to a gene; V was cut back by 5 bases and J by 1 base. Germline values: CDR1 SGHVS, CDR2 FNYEAQ. The CDR3 totals 14 residues. The CDR3 region has the DNA TGTGCCAGCAGCACACGACAGGGATCCTACGAGCAGTACTTC. It is translated as CASSTRQGSYEQYF.

This chain joins TRBV7-9 and TRBJ2-7; TRBD1 might be the D (5 bases). Trimming removed 8 bases at V and 2 bases at J, with 10 bases between. In germline, CDR1 is SEHNR, CDR2 FQNEAQ (reference sequence). The CDR3 spans 12 residues. The CDR3 region has the DNA TGTGCCAGCCAGGGTCAGACCTACGAGCAGTACTTC. This gives the protein CASQGQTYEQYF.